The 2 T cell receptor beta chains below were found in one sample sequenced in a study of T cell responses to AZD1222 COVID-19 vaccine (dated by TCRdb to 2020 to 2023). Library preparation employed the immunoSEQ multiplex PCR assay. TCRdb limited this immuneACCESS table to in-frame rearrangements with V and J called. A share of clones is missing; checked studies link under half to unresolved V genes, and the rest is unexplained. Recorded for this sample are about 83,000 clones; more than 75% of them occurred a single time. The ten largest clones take up around 4.5% of the sample. The time point tag for this specimen amounts to: baseline before first vaccination. The intended sense of this specimen's treatment or condition label: meningococcal conjugate vaccine given as trial control. The sequencing here drew on peripheral blood, taken on day 0 of MenACWY control vaccination. Every receptor here comes from an adult in good health.

This clone appeared a single time. The chain is built from TRBV7-8 and TRBJ1-6, with 7 bases identical to TRBD1. Germline V lookup: CDR1 SGHVS, CDR2 FQNEAQ. The CDR3 is made up of 15 amino acids. Trimming removed 5 bases from V and 7 bases from J; junction bases left unmatched: 8. CDR3 coding DNA: TGTGCCAGCAGCCCGCGCCGGGACAGAAATTCACCCCTCCACTTT. Amino acids: CASSPRRDRNSPLHF.

The chain carries TRBV27 and TRBJ2-7; D not certain. Germline V CDR1 and CDR2: MNHEY, SMNVEV (reference sequence). Deletions cut 6 bases from V and 0 bases from J, with 15 bases between. The CDR3 extends over 15 amino acids. CDR3 protein: CASRQRLDISYEQYF. In nucleotides, the CDR3 is TGTGCCAGCAGACAACGCTTGGATATCTCCTACGAGCAGTACTTC.